This TCR beta chain was captured by sequencing in a study of response to subunit inactivated influenza vaccine. The study's findings and limits: Authors suggested each seasonal flu vaccination may recruit only limited numbers of new T cells.

Trimming shortened V by 3 bases and J by 8 bases, and 13 bases separated the two germline ends. CDR3 length: 13 residues. This clonotype was seen more than once but under ten times. Antigen: not known. TCRdb ran MiXCR on the RT-PCR reads and lists one entry per CDR3 protein. Altogether around 470,000 distinct CDR3 sequences are present, approximately 7.8% being singletons, with the ten largest covering around 13%. The TCR sequence derives from a man in his fifties or sixties who received an inactivated influenza vaccine. The V call is TRBV12-3 or TRBV12-4, the J call TRBJ1-2; tentative D call: TRBD1 (6 bases). The sample here was PBMCs from blood, taken less than 30 months after vaccination. The CDR3 region is CASSFTGSGGYTF. The CDR3, as DNA: TGTGCCAGCAGTTTCACAGGGTCTGGGGGCTACACCTTC.